This T cell receptor beta chain was profiled in a study of blood T cells in healthy people across ages. In its sample, this clonotype was seen once. Its antigen is not known. Russia was home to the donors, healthy Caucasian individuals aged 6 to 90. It was with a sample-barcoded 5' primer and a J-beta primer mix that a second PCR of roughly 7 to 12 cycles was run. MiXCR, applied by TCRdb to the 5' RACE reads, yields one record per CDR3 protein. In the table there are 2 million or so distinct CDR3 sequences, just under 50% of which are singletons. Germline CDR1 DFQATT, CDR2 SNEGSKA (reference sequence). Trimming cost V 0 bases and J 0 bases; bases outside gene matches: 7. CDR3 length equals 17 residues. Notes on the study in general: Correlation between TCR beta diversity and naive T cell percentage was strong.

The sequence was obtained from a woman between 35 and 50 years old in good health. The chain uses TRBV20-1 and TRBJ1-5, with TRBD1 matching over 8 bases. The sequenced material came from blood. This CDR3 is CSAREPRGRGSNQPQHF. The CDR3 nucleotides are TGCAGTGCTAGAGAACCCAGGGGGCGCGGTAGCAATCAGCCCCAGCATTTT.